This T cell receptor beta chain was sequenced during a study of T cells in women clearing cervical HPV infection. Looking at the study overall: Controls gave blood once infection was undetectable; cases at lesion identification. For cases, blood was sampled a median approximately 150 days after lesion detection, interquartile range about 90 to 210 days.

A remark on this clone: The antigen remains undetermined. The read ends 3 residues shy of where the CDR3 ends; the end is completed using the germline J gene.

V was cut by 8 bases and J by 5 bases, with 13 bases left in between. CDR1 and CDR2 from the germline V gene are SNHLY and FYNNEI. This CDR3 is built from 14 residues. General study points: Controls had more TRBV6-7 (approximately 0.15%) than cases (roughly 0.11%). CIN3+ cases had significantly higher TCR repertoire richness than controls, but evenness did not differ.

Sequencing was performed with immunoSEQ multiplex PCR; in TCRdb, only in-frame clones are kept and a portion is missing. The table for this sample gives around 30,000 clones. The sequence was obtained from a woman between 18 and 70 years old with a cervical HPV16 infection that either progressed to CIN3+ or cleared (not recorded which). The J gene is TRBJ1-6, the V gene TRBV2, with TRBD1 as a possible D gene (6 bases). Sequenced material: blood buffy coat. The CDR3 here is CASDWGRNNSPLHF. The sequenced part of the CDR3 DNA is TGTGCCAGCGATTGGGGGCGAAATAATTCACCC. Drawing the rest from reference TRBV2 and TRBJ1-6, the complete variable domain is EPEVTQTPSHQVTQMGQEVILRCVPISNHLYFYWYRQILGQKVEFLVSFYNNEISEKSEIFDDQFSVERPDGSNFTLKIRSTKLEDSAMYFCASDWGRNNSPLHFGNGTRLTVT.